This T cell receptor (beta chain) was identified in a study of cytomegalovirus exposure and HLA in healthy donors. Study-level results: In all likelihood, a cluster of highly shared sequence variants was a sequencing artifact.

At collection, donors were nominally healthy, but unrecorded immune exposures were probable. PCR amplification relied on 60 Vbeta primers (plus 13 Jbeta primers). Original processing notes: Later analysis identified 88 million or so unique TCR beta chains, around 10 million shared. Sequencing was performed with immunoSEQ multiplex PCR; in TCRdb, only in-frame clones are kept and a portion is missing. V and J calls and clone size follow that table, whereas D and trimming were derived from the DNA. The sample consists of 200,000 to 250,000 clones, roughly 79% of them appearing once. CDR1 and CDR2 from the germline V gene are SEHNR and FQNEAQ (reference sequence). With 0 bases clipped from V and 4 bases from J, the junction kept 4 bases outside the gene matches. The CDR3 has 16 residues. Regarding this clone: The antigen remains undetermined.

The V and J genes are TRBV7-9 and TRBJ1-1, with TRBD1 identical over 11 bases. The source is a man between 18 and 29 years old in good health and CMV-seronegative. The sample was PBMCs. This chain's CDR3 is CASSLADRGLGTEAFF. The CDR3 nucleotides are TGTGCCAGCAGCTTAGCGGACAGGGGGCTCGGCACTGAAGCTTTCTTT.